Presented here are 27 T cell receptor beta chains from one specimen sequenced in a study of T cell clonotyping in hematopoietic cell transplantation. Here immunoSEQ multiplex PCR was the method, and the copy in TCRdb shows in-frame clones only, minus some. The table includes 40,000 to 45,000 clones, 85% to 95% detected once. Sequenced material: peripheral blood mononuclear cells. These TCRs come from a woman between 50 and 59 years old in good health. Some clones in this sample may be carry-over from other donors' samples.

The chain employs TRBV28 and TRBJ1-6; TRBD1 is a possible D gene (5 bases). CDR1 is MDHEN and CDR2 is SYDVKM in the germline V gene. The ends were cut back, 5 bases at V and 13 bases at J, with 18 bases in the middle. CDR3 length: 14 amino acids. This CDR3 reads CASSRPGVVAPLHF. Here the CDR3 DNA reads TGTGCCAGCAGTCGCCCGGGGGTCGTTGCCCCCCTCCACTTT.

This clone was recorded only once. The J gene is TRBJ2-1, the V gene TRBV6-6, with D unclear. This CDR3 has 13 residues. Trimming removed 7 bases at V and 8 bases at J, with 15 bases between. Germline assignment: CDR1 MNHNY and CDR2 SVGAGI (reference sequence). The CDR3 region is CASNPGWSDEQFF. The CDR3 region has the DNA TGTGCCAGCAACCCGGGTTGGTCCGATGAGCAGTTCTTC.

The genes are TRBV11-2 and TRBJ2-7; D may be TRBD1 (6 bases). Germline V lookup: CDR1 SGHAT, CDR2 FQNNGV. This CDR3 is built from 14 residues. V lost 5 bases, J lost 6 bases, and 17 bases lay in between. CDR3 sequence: CASSGPGALGEQYF. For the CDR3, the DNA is TGTGCCAGCAGCGGCCCAGGGGCCCTTGGCGAGCAGTACTTC.

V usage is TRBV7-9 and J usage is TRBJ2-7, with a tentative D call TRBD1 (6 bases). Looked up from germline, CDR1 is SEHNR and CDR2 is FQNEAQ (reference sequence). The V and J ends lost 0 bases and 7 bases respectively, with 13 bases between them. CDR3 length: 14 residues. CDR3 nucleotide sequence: TGTGCCAGCAGCTTAGCAGGGGGTTATTTGGAGCAGTACTTC. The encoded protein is CASSLAGGYLEQYF.

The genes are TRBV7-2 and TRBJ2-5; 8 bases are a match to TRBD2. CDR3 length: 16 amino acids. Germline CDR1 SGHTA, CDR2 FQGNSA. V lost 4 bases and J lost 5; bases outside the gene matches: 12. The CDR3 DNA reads TGTGCCAGCAGCTCCATAGCCAGCGGGGGATTCGAGACCCAGTACTTC. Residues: CASSSIASGGFETQYF.

Here the CDR3 DNA reads TGTGCCAGCAGCCAAGATCGAGGGGGCCTCGGTAATAATGGCTACACCTTC. Translated: CASSQDRGGLGNNGYTF. The chain has TRBV14 and TRBJ1-2; 7 positions agree with TRBD1. CDR1 and CDR2 from the germline V gene are SGHDN and FVKESK. Unmatched junction bases numbered 13, after V lost 0 bases and J lost 6 bases. The CDR3 loop spans 17 amino acids.

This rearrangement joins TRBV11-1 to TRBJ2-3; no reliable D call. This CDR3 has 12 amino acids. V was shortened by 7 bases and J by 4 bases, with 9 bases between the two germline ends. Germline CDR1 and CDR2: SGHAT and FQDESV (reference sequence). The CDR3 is CASTVRPDTQYF. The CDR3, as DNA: TGTGCCAGCACGGTTAGACCAGATACGCAGTATTTT.

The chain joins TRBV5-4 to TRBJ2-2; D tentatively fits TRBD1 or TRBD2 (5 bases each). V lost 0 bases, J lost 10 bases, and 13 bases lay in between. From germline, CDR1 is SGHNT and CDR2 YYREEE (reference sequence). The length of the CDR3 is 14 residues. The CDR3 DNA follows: TGTGCCAGCAGCTTGGTGGCAGGGAGTGAGGAGCTGTTTTTT. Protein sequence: CASSLVAGSEELFF.

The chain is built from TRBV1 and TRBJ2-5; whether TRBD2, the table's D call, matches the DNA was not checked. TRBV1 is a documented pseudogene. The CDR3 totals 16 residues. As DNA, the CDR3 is TGCACCAGCAGCCAAGATCGGCGGGGGGCCGAGGAGACCCAGTACTTC. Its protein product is CTSSQDRRGAEETQYF.

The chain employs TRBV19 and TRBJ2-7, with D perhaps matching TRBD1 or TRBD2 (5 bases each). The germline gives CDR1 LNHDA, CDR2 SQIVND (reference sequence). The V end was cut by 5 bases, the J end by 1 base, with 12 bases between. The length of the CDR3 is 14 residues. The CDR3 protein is CASSRRDGSYEQYF. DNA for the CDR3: TGTGCCAGTAGTCGCCGGGACGGATCCTACGAGCAGTACTTC.

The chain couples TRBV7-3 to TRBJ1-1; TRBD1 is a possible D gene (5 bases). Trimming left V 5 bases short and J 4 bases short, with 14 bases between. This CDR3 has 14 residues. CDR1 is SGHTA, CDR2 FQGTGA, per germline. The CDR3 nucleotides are TGTGCCAGCAGCCCGACGGGGCCTGGCACTGAAGCTTTCTTT. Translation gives CASSPTGPGTEAFF.

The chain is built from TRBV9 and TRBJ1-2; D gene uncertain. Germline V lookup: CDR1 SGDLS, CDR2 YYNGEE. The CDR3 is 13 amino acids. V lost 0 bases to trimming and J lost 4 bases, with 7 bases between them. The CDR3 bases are TGTGCCAGCAGCGTAGAAGCCGGCTATGGCTACACCTTC. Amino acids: CASSVEAGYGYTF. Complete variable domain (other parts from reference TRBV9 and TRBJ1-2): DSGVTQTPKHLITATGQRVTLRCSPRSGDLSVYWYQQSLDQGLQFLIQYYNGEERAKGNILERFSAQQFPDLHSELNLSSLELGDSALYFCASSVEAGYGYTFGSGTRLTVV.

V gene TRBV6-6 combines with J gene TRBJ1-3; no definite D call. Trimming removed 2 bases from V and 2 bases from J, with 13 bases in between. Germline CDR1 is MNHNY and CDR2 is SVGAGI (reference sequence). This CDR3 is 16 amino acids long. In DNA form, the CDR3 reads TGTGCCAGCAGTTACGTCGCCCTCGCGGCTGGAAACACCATATATTTT. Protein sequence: CASSYVALAAGNTIYF.

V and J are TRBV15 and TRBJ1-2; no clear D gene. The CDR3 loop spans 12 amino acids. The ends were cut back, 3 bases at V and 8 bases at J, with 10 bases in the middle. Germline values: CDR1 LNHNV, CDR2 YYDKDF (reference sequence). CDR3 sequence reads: CATSRGTLGYTF. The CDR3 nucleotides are TGTGCCACCAGCAGGGGAACTCTAGGCTACACCTTC.

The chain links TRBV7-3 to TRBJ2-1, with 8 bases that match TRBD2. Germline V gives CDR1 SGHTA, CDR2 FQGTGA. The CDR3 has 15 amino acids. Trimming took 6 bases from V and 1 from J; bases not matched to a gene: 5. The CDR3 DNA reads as TGTGCCAGCAGTTTAGCGGGGAGATCCTACAATGAGCAGTTCTTC. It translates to CASSLAGRSYNEQFF.

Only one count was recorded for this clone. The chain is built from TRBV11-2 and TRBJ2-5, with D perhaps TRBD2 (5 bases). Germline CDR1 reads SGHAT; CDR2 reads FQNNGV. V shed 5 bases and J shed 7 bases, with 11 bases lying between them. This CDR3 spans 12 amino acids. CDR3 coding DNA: TGTGCCAGCAGCCTCGATCGGGGGACCCAGTACTTC. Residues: CASSLDRGTQYF.

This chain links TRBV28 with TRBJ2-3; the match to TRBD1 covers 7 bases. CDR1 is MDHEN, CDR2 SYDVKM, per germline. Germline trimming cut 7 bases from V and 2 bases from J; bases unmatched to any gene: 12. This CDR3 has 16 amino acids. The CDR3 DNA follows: TGTGCCAGCACCGAACTCGCAGGGGGATACACAGATACGCAGTATTTT. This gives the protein CASTELAGGYTDTQYF. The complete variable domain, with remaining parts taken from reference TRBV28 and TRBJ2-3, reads DVKVTQSSRYLVKRTGEKVFLECVQDMDHENMFWYRQDPGLGLRLIYFSYDVKMKEKGDIPEGYSVSREKKERFSLILESASTNQTSMYLCASTELAGGYTDTQYFGPGTRLTVL.

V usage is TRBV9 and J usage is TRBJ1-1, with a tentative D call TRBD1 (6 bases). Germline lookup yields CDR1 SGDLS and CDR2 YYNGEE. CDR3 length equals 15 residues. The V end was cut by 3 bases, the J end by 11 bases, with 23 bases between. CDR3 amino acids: CASSEGGLPTSLAFF. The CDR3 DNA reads TGTGCCAGCAGCGAAGGGGGACTTCCGACCTCTTTGGCTTTCTTT.

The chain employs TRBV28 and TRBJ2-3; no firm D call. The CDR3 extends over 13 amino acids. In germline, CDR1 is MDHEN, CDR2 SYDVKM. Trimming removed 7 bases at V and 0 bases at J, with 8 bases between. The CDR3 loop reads CASTDGSTDTQYF. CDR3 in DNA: TGTGCCAGCACGGACGGTAGCACAGATACGCAGTATTTT.

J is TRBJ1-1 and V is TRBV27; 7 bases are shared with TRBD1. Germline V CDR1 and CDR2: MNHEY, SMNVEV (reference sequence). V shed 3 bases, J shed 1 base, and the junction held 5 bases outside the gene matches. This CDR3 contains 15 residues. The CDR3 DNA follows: TGTGCCAGCAGTTTGTGGGGACAGCCGAACACTGAAGCTTTCTTT. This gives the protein CASSLWGQPNTEAFF.

The CDR3 sequence: CASSWAGHSNQPQHF. The CDR3 DNA reads TGTGCCAGCAGTTGGGCAGGACATAGCAATCAGCCCCAGCATTTT. The chain combines TRBV27 with TRBJ1-5; TRBD1 might be the D (5 bases). V shed 4 bases and J shed 0 bases, with 10 bases lying between them. This CDR3 contains 15 residues. The germline CDR1 and CDR2 sequences are MNHEY and SMNVEV (reference sequence).

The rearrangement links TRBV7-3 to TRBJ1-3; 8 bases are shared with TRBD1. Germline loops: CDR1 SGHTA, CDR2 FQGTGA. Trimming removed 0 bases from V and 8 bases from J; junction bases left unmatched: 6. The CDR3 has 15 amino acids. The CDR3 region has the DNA TGTGCCAGCAGCTTAACGAACAGGGGGTGGGACACCATATATTTT. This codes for CASSLTNRGWDTIYF.

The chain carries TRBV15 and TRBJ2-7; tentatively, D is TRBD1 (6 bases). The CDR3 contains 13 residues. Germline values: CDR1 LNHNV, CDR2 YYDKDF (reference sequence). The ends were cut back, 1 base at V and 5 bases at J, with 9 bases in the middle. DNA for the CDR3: TGTGCCACCAGCAGAGCCAGGGGCCACGAGCAGTACTTC. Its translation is CATSRARGHEQYF.

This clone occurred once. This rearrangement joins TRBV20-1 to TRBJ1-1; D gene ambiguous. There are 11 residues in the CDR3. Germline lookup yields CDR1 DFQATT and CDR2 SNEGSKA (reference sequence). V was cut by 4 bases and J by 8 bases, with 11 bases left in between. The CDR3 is CSATSFTEAFF. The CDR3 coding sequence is TGCAGTGCTACTTCCTTTACCGAAGCTTTCTTT.

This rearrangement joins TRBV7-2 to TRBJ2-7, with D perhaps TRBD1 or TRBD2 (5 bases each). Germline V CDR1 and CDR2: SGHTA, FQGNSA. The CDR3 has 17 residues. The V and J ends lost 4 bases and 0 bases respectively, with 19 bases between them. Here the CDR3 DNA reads TGTGCCAGCAGCTGGGGGTTACTGGGGGAGCACTCCTACGAGCAGTACTTC. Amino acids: CASSWGLLGEHSYEQYF. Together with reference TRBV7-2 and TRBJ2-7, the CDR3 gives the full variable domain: GAGVSQSPSNKVTEKGKDVELRCDPISGHTALYWYRQSLGQGLEFLIYFQGNSAPDKSGLPSDRFSAERTGGSVSTLTIQRTQQEDSAVYLCASSWGLLGEHSYEQYFGPGTRLTVT.

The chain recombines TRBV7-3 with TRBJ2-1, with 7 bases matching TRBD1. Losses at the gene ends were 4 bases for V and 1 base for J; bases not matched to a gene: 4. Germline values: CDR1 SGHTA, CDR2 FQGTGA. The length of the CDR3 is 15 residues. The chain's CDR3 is CASSSQTGSYNEQFF. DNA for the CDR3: TGTGCCAGCAGCTCACAGACAGGGTCCTACAATGAGCAGTTCTTC.

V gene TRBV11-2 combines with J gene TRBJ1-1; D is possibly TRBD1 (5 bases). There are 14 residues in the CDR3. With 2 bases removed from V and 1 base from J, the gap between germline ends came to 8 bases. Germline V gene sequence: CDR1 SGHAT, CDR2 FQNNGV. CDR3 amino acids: CASSLSGGNTEAFF. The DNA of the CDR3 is TGTGCCAGCAGCTTATCCGGGGGGAACACTGAAGCTTTCTTT.